One and the same sample provided the 21 T cell receptor beta chains below, sequenced in a study of cytomegalovirus exposure and HLA in healthy donors. The PCR ran on 60 Vbeta and 13 Jbeta primers. Using immunoSEQ multiplex PCR, the repertoire was profiled, and TCRdb retains in-frame clones only, with some absent. The sample yields 150,000 to 250,000 clones, approximately 85% seen once. The sequencing sample was made of PBMCs. The source is a woman aged 50 to 60 in good health and CMV-seronegative.

This chain links TRBV25-1 with TRBJ1-5; weak D call: TRBD1 (5 bases). The CDR3 spans 14 residues. V was shortened by 2 bases and J by 4 bases, with 9 bases between the two germline ends. CDR1 is MGHDK, CDR2 SYGVNS, per germline. The CDR3 reads CASSETGRNQPQHF. The CDR3 DNA is TGTGCCAGCAGTGAAACAGGAAGAAATCAGCCCCAGCATTTT.

The rearrangement links TRBV6-1 to TRBJ1-5; TRBD1 matches at 8 bases. The CDR3 has 17 residues. Germline values: CDR1 MNHNS, CDR2 SASEGT. V lost 4 bases, J lost 0 bases, and 8 bases stayed unmatched. The DNA of the CDR3 is TGTGCCAGCAGTGGAGACAGGGGCCTGTATAGCAATCAGCCCCAGCATTTT. Protein product: CASSGDRGLYSNQPQHF.

In this sample, this clone turned up a few times. The gene calls are TRBV6-1 and TRBJ1-1, with D perhaps TRBD1 (5 bases). Germline assignment: CDR1 MNHNS and CDR2 SASEGT. The germline V and J ends were trimmed by 3 bases and 1 base, with 12 bases remaining between them. CDR3 size: 15 residues. The CDR3 is CASSEGPFRNTEAFF. The DNA of the CDR3 is TGTGCCAGCAGTGAGGGGCCTTTCAGGAACACTGAAGCTTTCTTT.

This clone has just a few counts. CDR3 DNA: TGTGCCAGCAGTCCAAGATTAGCGGGACTGGAGAAAGAGCAGTACTTC. It yields the protein CASSPRLAGLEKEQYF. V and J are TRBV28 and TRBJ2-7; TRBD2 matches 8 bases. Germline-derived CDR1 and CDR2 are MDHEN and SYDVKM. There are 16 residues in the CDR3. The V segment lost 5 bases and the J segment 7 bases; nucleotides outside the gene matches: 16.

The V and J genes are TRBV11-2 and TRBJ2-1, with 10 bases identical to TRBD2. CDR3 length: 15 amino acids. The germline gives CDR1 SGHAT, CDR2 FQNNGV. The V segment lost 1 base and the J segment 9 bases; nucleotides outside the gene matches: 6. CDR3 nucleotide sequence: TGTGCCAGCAGCTTAGCATCTTTAGCGGGGGGTGAGCAGTTCTTC. Translation: CASSLASLAGGEQFF.

The CDR3 region is CASSLSSGAFF. DNA for the CDR3: TGTGCCAGCAGCTTATCCAGCGGAGCTTTCTTT. The chain combines TRBV11-2 with TRBJ1-1, with D uncertain. Trimming left V 2 bases short and J 10 bases short, with 8 bases between. In germline, CDR1 is SGHAT, CDR2 FQNNGV. The CDR3 length is 11 residues.

The chain is built from TRBV9 and TRBJ2-1; 7 nucleotides line up with TRBD2. Germline-derived CDR1 and CDR2 are SGDLS and YYNGEE. V was pared by 3 bases and J by 7 bases, with 10 bases of the junction left unmatched. CDR3 length: 15 amino acids. CDR3 sequence (DNA): TGTGCCAGCAGCGAGTCCGCGGGAGTGGTTAATGAGCAGTTCTTC. Its protein product is CASSESAGVVNEQFF.

This clone came up once. The chain joins TRBV15 to TRBJ2-3; D is perhaps TRBD1 (6 bases). The CDR3 is made up of 16 amino acids. The germline V and J ends were trimmed by 3 bases and 0 bases, with 13 bases remaining between them. Germline V gene lookup returns CDR1 LNHNV and CDR2 YYDKDF (reference sequence). Written as DNA, the CDR3 is TGTGCCACCAGCAGGACAGGTTTAACTAGCACAGATACGCAGTATTTT. Amino acid sequence: CATSRTGLTSTDTQYF. Complete variable domain (other parts from reference TRBV15 and TRBJ2-3): DAMVIQNPRYQVTQFGKPVTLSCSQTLNHNVMYWYQQKSSQAPKLLFHYYDKDFNNEADTPDNFQSRRPNTSFCFLDIRSPGLGDTAMYLCATSRTGLTSTDTQYFGPGTRLTVL.

Concerning this clone itself: Other DNA sequences in this specimen translate into the identical CDR3. The V call is TRBV19, the J call TRBJ2-3; 8 bases map to TRBD2. Germline CDR1 is LNHDA and CDR2 is SQIVND (reference sequence). J was trimmed by 0 bases and V by 4 bases; bases with no gene match: 6. The CDR3 is 16 amino acids. For the CDR3, the DNA is TGTGCCAGTAGTAGAATTAGCGGGACTAGCACAGATACGCAGTATTTT. The encoded protein is CASSRISGTSTDTQYF.

CDR3 amino acids: CASRTLGERKETQYF. CDR3 nucleotides: TGTGCCAGCAGGACCCTCGGAGAGAGAAAAGAGACCCAGTACTTC. This chain links TRBV11-2 with TRBJ2-5; D gene ambiguous. Germline V gene data show CDR1 as SGHAT and CDR2 as FQNNGV. The CDR3 has 15 residues. V lost 6 bases and J 3 bases, leaving 17 bases between the germline ends.

The chain couples TRBV15 to TRBJ1-4; D gene unclear. The germline gives CDR1 LNHNV, CDR2 YYDKDF (reference sequence). The CDR3 runs to 15 residues. V was shortened by 5 bases and J by 5 bases, with 15 bases between the two germline ends. The CDR3 sequence: CATSLMGSGNEKLFF. The CDR3 DNA follows: TGTGCCACCAGCTTGATGGGAAGCGGGAATGAAAAACTGTTTTTT.

This chain connects TRBV25-1 to TRBJ2-2, with D possibly being TRBD2 (6 bases). Germline CDR1 reads MGHDK; CDR2 reads SYGVNS. The ends were cut back, 7 bases at V and 4 bases at J, with 13 bases in the middle. The CDR3 covers 14 residues. CDR3 residues: CASKEQGLTGELFF. The CDR3 DNA follows: TGTGCCAGCAAGGAGCAGGGACTCACCGGGGAGCTGTTTTTT.

This clone showed up just once. The CDR3 DNA sequence: TGTGCCAGCAGCTTAGACCCCGGGACAGGGTATGGCTACACCTTC. This translates into CASSLDPGTGYGYTF. This chain links TRBV7-2 with TRBJ1-2; 9 nucleotides agree with TRBD1. V shed 1 base and J 5 bases; nucleotides not matched to a gene: 5. The CDR3 totals 15 residues. Germline loops: CDR1 SGHTA, CDR2 FQGNSA.

In DNA form, the CDR3 reads TGTGCCAGCAGCTCGTGGGACAGGGGTAACGAGCAGTACTTC. It specifies CASSSWDRGNEQYF. The chain couples TRBV7-9 to TRBJ2-7, with 10 bases that match TRBD1. Germline loops: CDR1 SEHNR, CDR2 FQNEAQ (reference sequence). This CDR3 comprises 14 residues. After removal of 4 bases from V and 5 bases from J, the junction contained 5 bases not matched to a gene.

V and J are TRBV30 and TRBJ1-2, with a possible D match to TRBD1 (5 bases). Germline V lookup: CDR1 GTSNPN, CDR2 SVGIG (reference sequence). The CDR3 contains 14 residues. V lost 5 bases, J lost 8 bases, and 21 bases lay in between. This chain's CDR3 is CAWWGGAGLKGYTF. The CDR3 DNA is TGTGCCTGGTGGGGAGGGGCCGGCTTAAAGGGCTACACCTTC.

The J gene is TRBJ2-3, the V gene TRBV5-1; 8 bases map to TRBD2. CDR1 and CDR2 from the germline V gene are SGHRS and YFSETQ. The CDR3 loop spans 17 amino acids. V shed 0 bases and J 6 bases; nucleotides not matched to a gene: 12. DNA for the CDR3: TGCGCCAGCAGCTTGGATCTAAGCGGGAGAGGGTCGGATACGCAGTATTTT. Its protein is CASSLDLSGRGSDTQYF.

The CDR3 loop reads CSALREMGETQYF. As DNA, the CDR3 is TGCAGCGCCCTGAGGGAGATGGGGGAGACCCAGTACTTC. The rearrangement uses TRBV29-1 and TRBJ2-5; maybe TRBD2 (5 bases). The V gene's germline CDR1 is SQVTM and CDR2 ANQGSEA. The CDR3 has 13 residues. V was cut by 7 bases and J by 5 bases, with 17 bases left in between. The whole variable domain, remainder taken from reference TRBV29-1 and TRBJ2-5, is SAVISQKPSRDICQRGTSLTIQCQVDSQVTMMFWYRQQPGQSLTLIATANQGSEATYESGFVIDKFPISRPNLTFSTLTVSNMSPEDSSIYLCSALREMGETQYFGPGTRLLVL.

The V gene is TRBV7-9, the J gene TRBJ2-2; tentatively, D is TRBD1 (5 bases). The CDR3 length is 13 residues. From germline, CDR1 is SEHNR and CDR2 FQNEAQ (reference sequence). V was clipped by 5 bases and J by 4 bases, with 8 bases between them. CDR3 nucleotides: TGTGCCAGCAGCGCGGACATCACCGGGGAGCTGTTTTTT. Protein sequence: CASSADITGELFF.

This clone was observed a few times. The chain has TRBV19 and TRBJ2-4, with 9 bases lining up with TRBD1. V shed 6 bases, J shed 8 bases, and the junction held 14 bases outside the gene matches. The CDR3 extends over 16 amino acids. Germline CDR1 LNHDA, CDR2 SQIVND (reference sequence). CDR3 residues: CASRPGQGVLMDIQYF. CDR3 nucleotides: TGTGCCAGTAGGCCGGGACAGGGCGTTCTGATGGACATTCAGTACTTC.

This clone was detected once. The CDR3 here is CASRRRTGSFYTF. CDR3 DNA: TGTGCCAGCAGGAGGAGGACAGGGAGTTTTTACACCTTC. The chain carries TRBV25-1 and TRBJ1-2; 8 bases are a match to TRBD1. The junction had 11 bases not matched to a gene; V was cut back by 6 bases and J by 11 bases. CDR1 MGHDK and CDR2 SYGVNS come from the germline V gene. This CDR3 spans 13 amino acids.

In this sample, this clone turned up once. This chain connects TRBV11-2 to TRBJ2-7; 7 bases match TRBD2. This CDR3 spans 12 amino acids. The V gene end was trimmed by 5 bases and the J gene end by 5 bases; junction bases not matched to a gene: 3. Germline assignment: CDR1 SGHAT and CDR2 FQNNGV. Written as DNA, the CDR3 is TGTGCCAGCAGCCTGCGGGAGAACGAGCAGTACTTC. It is translated as CASSLRENEQYF. Based on the CDR3 plus reference TRBV11-2 and TRBJ2-7, the full variable domain is EAGVAQSPRYKIIEKRQSVAFWCNPISGHATLYWYQQILGQGPKLLIQFQNNGVVDDSQLPKDRFSAERLKGVDSTLKIQPAKLEDSAVYLCASSLRENEQYFGPGTRLTVT.